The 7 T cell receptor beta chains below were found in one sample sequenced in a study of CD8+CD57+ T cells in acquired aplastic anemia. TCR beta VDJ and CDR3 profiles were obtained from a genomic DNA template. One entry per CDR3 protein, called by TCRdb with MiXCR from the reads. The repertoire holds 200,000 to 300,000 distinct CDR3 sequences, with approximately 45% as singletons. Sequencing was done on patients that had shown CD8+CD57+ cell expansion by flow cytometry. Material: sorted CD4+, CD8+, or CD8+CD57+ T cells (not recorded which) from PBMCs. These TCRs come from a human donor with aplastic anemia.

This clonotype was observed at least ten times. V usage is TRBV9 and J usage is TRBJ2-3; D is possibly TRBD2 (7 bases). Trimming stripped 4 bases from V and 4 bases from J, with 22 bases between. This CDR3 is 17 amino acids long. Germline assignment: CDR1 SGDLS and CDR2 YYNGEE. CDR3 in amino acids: CASSSRSGQGRSDTQYF. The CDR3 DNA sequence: TGTGCCAGCAGCTCCCGTAGCGGGCAGGGGAGGTCAGATACGCAGTATTTT.

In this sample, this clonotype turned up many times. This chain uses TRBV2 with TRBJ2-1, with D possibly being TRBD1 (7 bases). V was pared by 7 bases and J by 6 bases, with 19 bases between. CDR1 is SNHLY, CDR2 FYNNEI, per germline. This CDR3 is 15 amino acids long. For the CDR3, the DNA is TGTGCCAGCAACGTGCGGGACCCAGGGGGCAATGAGCAGTTCTTC. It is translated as CASNVRDPGGNEQFF.

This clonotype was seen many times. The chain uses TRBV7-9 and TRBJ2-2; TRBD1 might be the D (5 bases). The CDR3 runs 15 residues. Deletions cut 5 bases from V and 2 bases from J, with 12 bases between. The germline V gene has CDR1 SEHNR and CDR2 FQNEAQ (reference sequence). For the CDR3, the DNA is TGTGCCAGCAGCCTGCTAGGGGAAAACACCGGGGAGCTGTTTTTT. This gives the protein CASSLLGENTGELFF.

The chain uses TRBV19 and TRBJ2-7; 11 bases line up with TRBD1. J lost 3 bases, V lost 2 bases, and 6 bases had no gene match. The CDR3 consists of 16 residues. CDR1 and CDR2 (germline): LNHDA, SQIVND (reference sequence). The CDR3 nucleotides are TGTGCCAGTAGTATATCCCCCGGGACAGGGGGCTACGAGCAGTACTTC. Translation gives CASSISPGTGGYEQYF.

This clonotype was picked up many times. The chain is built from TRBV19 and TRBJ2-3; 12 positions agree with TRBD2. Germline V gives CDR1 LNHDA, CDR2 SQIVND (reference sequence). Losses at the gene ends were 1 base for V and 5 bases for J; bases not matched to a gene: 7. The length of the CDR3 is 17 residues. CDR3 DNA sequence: TGTGCCAGTAGTATAGCTCTAGCGGGGGGGCTTATAGATACGCAGTATTTT. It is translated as CASSIALAGGLIDTQYF.

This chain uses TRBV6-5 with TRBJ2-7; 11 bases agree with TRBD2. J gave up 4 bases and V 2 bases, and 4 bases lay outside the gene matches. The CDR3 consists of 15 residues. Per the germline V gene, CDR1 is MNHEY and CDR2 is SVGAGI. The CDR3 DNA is TGTGCCAGCAGTTACCTGACTAGCGGGGTTTACGAGCAGTACTTC. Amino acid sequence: CASSYLTSGVYEQYF.

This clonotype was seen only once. As DNA, the CDR3 is TGCAGCGTTCCCTCCGGAGATACGCAGTATTTT. Translated, it gives CSVPSGDTQYF. The V call is TRBV29-1, the J call TRBJ2-3, with D hard to call. The CDR3 is 11 amino acids. CDR1 and CDR2 (germline): SQVTM, ANQGSEA. V lost 5 bases to trimming and J lost 5 bases, with 8 bases between them.